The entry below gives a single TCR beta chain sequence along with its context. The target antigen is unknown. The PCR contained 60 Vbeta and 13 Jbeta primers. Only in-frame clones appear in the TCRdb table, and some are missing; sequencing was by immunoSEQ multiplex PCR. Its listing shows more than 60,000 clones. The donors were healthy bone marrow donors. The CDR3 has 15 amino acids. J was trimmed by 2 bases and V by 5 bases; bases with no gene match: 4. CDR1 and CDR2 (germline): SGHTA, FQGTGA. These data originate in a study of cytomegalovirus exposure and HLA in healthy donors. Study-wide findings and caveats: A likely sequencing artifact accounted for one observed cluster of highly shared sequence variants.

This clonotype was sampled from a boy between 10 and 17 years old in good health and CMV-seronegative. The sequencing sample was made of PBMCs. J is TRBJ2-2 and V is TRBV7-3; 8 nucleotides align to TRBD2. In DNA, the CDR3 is TGTGCCAGCAGCCGCGGGGGGTCAAACACCGGGGAGCTGTTTTTT. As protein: CASSRGGSNTGELFF.